Each of the 26 T cell receptor beta chains below was sequenced from the same sample in a study of blood T cell repertoires in COVID-19. The data were produced by immunoSEQ multiplex PCR, yet TCRdb's version contains in-frame clones alone and is incomplete. The table shows about 220,000 clones, with 88% occurring only once. Sequenced: PBMCs or T cells enriched from blood (not recorded which). The receptor set was obtained from a woman in her 40s with acute COVID-19.

The CDR3 DNA reads as TGTGCCAGTAGTTCAGGAGCAGGGTTCACAGATACGCAGTATTTT. This sequence encodes CASSSGAGFTDTQYF. The J gene is TRBJ2-3, the V gene TRBV19, with a weak D call TRBD1 (5 bases). This CDR3 has 15 residues. Germline V lookup: CDR1 LNHDA, CDR2 SQIVND (reference sequence). Trimming removed 5 bases from V and 2 bases from J, with 14 bases in between.

This rearrangement joins TRBV2 to TRBJ1-2, with 8 bases matching TRBD1. Trimming cost V 8 bases and J 1 base; bases outside gene matches: 9. Germline loops: CDR1 SNHLY, CDR2 FYNNEI. CDR3 length equals 15 residues. The CDR3 is CASGTGQEFNYGYTF. Here the CDR3 DNA reads TGTGCCAGCGGAACGGGACAGGAATTTAACTATGGCTACACCTTC.

This sequence joins TRBV27 and TRBJ1-1; D is perhaps TRBD1 (5 bases). The CDR3 spans 14 residues. V lost 2 bases to trimming and J lost 8 bases, with 15 bases between them. Germline V gene sequence: CDR1 MNHEY, CDR2 SMNVEV (reference sequence). The CDR3 here is CASSLRQGLGEAFF. DNA of the CDR3: TGTGCCAGCAGTTTAAGGCAGGGCTTAGGGGAAGCTTTCTTT.

A single count supports this clone. V is TRBV4-3 and J is TRBJ2-1; 13 nucleotides align to TRBD2. This CDR3 contains 21 residues. The junction had 27 bases not matched to a gene; V was cut back by 4 bases and J by 12 bases. Germline lookup yields CDR1 LGHNA and CDR2 YSLEER. This CDR3 is CASSPKMRLAGGPLLGYRQFF. CDR3 nucleotides: TGCGCCAGCAGCCCCAAGATGAGACTAGCGGGAGGACCCCTCTTGGGGTATAGGCAGTTCTTC.

The chain combines TRBV4-3 with TRBJ1-1, with D tentatively TRBD1 (5 bases). Germline CDR1 reads LGHNA; CDR2 reads YSLEER. This CDR3 comprises 12 residues. V lost 1 base, J lost 10 bases, and 10 bases lay in between. The CDR3 nucleotides are TGCGCCAGCAGCCAAGTTGGGGCGGTAGCTTTCTTT. Protein sequence: CASSQVGAVAFF.

The chain joins TRBV18 to TRBJ1-1; 12 nucleotides match TRBD1. Germline loops: CDR1 KGHSH, CDR2 LQKENI. The CDR3 consists of 17 residues. V shed 3 bases and J 1 base; nucleotides not matched to a gene: 6. The CDR3 protein is CASSPGTGGLKNTEAFF. Here the CDR3 DNA reads TGTGCCAGCTCACCCGGGACAGGGGGCCTCAAGAACACTGAAGCTTTCTTT.

The chain links TRBV4-2 to TRBJ2-1, with 13 nucleotides matching TRBD2. CDR3 length: 13 residues. The V gene end was trimmed by 5 bases and the J gene end by 8 bases; junction bases not matched to a gene: 0. Germline CDR1 is LGHNA and CDR2 is YNFKEQ. CDR3 protein: CASSGLAGDEQFF. CDR3 bases: TGTGCCAGCAGCGGACTAGCGGGAGATGAGCAGTTCTTC.

The chain is built from TRBV19 and TRBJ1-3; weak D call: TRBD1 (6 bases). CDR3 size: 14 residues. Germline CDR1 LNHDA, CDR2 SQIVND (reference sequence). Trimming stripped 5 bases from V and 2 bases from J, with 10 bases between. The CDR3 bases are TGTGCCAGTAGTTTGCAGGGGACTGGAAACACCATATATTTT. This codes for CASSLQGTGNTIYF.

This sequence joins TRBV5-4 and TRBJ2-7, with D perhaps matching TRBD1 (5 bases). Germline CDR1 is SGHNT and CDR2 is YYREEE (reference sequence). The CDR3 spans 14 residues. V lost 1 base and J 0 bases, leaving 8 bases between the germline ends. CDR3 DNA sequence: TGTGCCAGCAGCTTGTACAGGACCTCCTACGAGCAGTACTTC. Translation: CASSLYRTSYEQYF.

The J gene is TRBJ1-1, the V gene TRBV11-2; D might be TRBD1 (5 bases). Germline-derived CDR1 and CDR2 are SGHAT and FQNNGV. V was cut by 3 bases and J by 1 base, with 12 bases left in between. This CDR3 has 15 amino acids. The CDR3 sequence is CASSFQGLGNTEAFF. DNA for the CDR3: TGTGCCAGCAGCTTTCAGGGCCTAGGGAACACTGAAGCTTTCTTT.

This clone was counted only a few times. The gene calls are TRBV5-6 and TRBJ2-3; 7 nucleotides match TRBD1. V lost 5 bases to trimming and J lost 2 bases; unmatched junction nucleotides: 11. Per germline, CDR1 SGHDT and CDR2 YYEEEE. CDR3 size: 16 residues. The CDR3 loop is CASRVEQGPYTDTQYF. In DNA form, the CDR3 reads TGTGCCAGCAGGGTCGAACAGGGGCCCTACACAGATACGCAGTATTTT.

The gene calls are TRBV15 and TRBJ2-4; 11 positions match TRBD2. This CDR3 spans 18 amino acids. The J segment lost 0 bases and the V segment lost 7 bases, leaving 11 bases of the junction unmatched. The germline V gene has CDR1 LNHNV and CDR2 YYDKDF (reference sequence). The chain's CDR3 is CATTISRLAGLAKNIQYF. In DNA, the CDR3 is TGTGCCACCACCATTTCGAGACTAGCGGGGTTAGCCAAAAACATTCAGTACTTC.

J is TRBJ1-3 and V is TRBV5-5; unclear D gene. V was clipped by 0 bases and J by 0 bases, with 19 bases between them. Germline CDR1 reads SGHKS; CDR2 reads YYEKEE (reference sequence). The CDR3 runs to 19 residues. The chain's CDR3 is CASSLALGLSWGSGNTIYF. The CDR3 nucleotides read TGTGCCAGCAGCTTGGCCCTTGGACTTTCCTGGGGCTCTGGAAACACCATATATTTT.

This clone occurred a few times. CDR3 region: CASSFGSSRGTTYEQYV. As DNA, the CDR3 is TGTGCCAGCAGCTTTGGGTCCTCAAGGGGAACGACCTACGAGCAGTACGTC. The V gene is TRBV12-1, the J gene TRBJ2-7; TRBD1, the D gene given by the table, was not confirmed from the DNA. TRBV12-1 corresponds to a pseudogene. This CDR3 comprises 17 residues.

The chain employs TRBV19 and TRBJ1-6; D gene unclear. CDR1 and CDR2 from the germline V gene are LNHDA and SQIVND (reference sequence). The CDR3 has 14 amino acids. The ends were cut back, 3 bases at V and 9 bases at J, with 12 bases in the middle. CDR3 residues: CASSIGRESSPLHF. The CDR3 DNA follows: TGTGCCAGTAGTATCGGGAGAGAAAGTTCACCCCTCCACTTT.

Concerning this clone itself: The junction does not match germline at one end; this may be a read error. The sample has other DNA sequences that encode this CDR3 too. The rearrangement uses TRBV5-1 and TRBJ2-3; 8 bases match TRBD2. The CDR3 contains 16 residues. Germline values: CDR1 SGHRS, CDR2 YFSETQ. The CDR3 nucleotides are TGCGCCAGCAGTTTGGGGAGCGGGAGTAGCACAGATACGCAGTATTTT. As protein: CASSLGSGSSTDTQYF.

This clone was recorded once. This chain connects TRBV9 to TRBJ2-1; tentatively, D is TRBD2 (5 bases). The CDR3 spans 16 residues. CDR1 SGDLS and CDR2 YYNGEE come from the germline V gene. Deletions cut 0 bases from V and 7 bases from J, with 17 bases between. CDR3 sequence: CASSVVATPPGNEQFF. The CDR3 DNA reads as TGTGCCAGCAGCGTAGTAGCGACCCCCCCCGGGAATGAGCAGTTCTTC.

In DNA, the CDR3 is TGTGCCAGCAGTGCCCGAATGACTAGCCGGCCCGAGCAGTTCTTC. Its translation is CASSARMTSRPEQFF. The chain uses TRBV2 and TRBJ2-1; 7 nucleotides align to TRBD2. CDR1 is SNHLY and CDR2 is FYNNEI in the germline V gene. The J segment lost 10 bases and the V segment lost 4 bases, leaving 13 bases of the junction unmatched. The CDR3 has 15 residues.

The chain couples TRBV5-1 to TRBJ1-4; 9 bases map to TRBD1. Germline assignment: CDR1 SGHRS and CDR2 YFSETQ. V was clipped by 4 bases and J by 5 bases; unmatched bases: 3. The CDR3 has 14 amino acids. The CDR3: CASSQGQGNEKLFF. CDR3 in DNA: TGCGCCAGCAGCCAGGGACAGGGAAATGAAAAACTGTTTTTT. Filled out from reference TRBV5-1 and TRBJ1-4, the complete variable domain reads KAGVTQTPRYLIKTRGQQVTLSCSPISGHRSVSWYQQTPGQGLQFLFEYFSETQRNKGNFPGRFSGRQFSNSRSEMNVSTLELGDSALYLCASSQGQGNEKLFFGSGTQLSVL.

The chain has TRBV6-2 or TRBV6-3 and TRBJ2-7, with 9 bases lining up with TRBD1. This CDR3 has 15 amino acids. Germline CDR1 is MNHEY and CDR2 is SVGEGT. Trimming cost V 4 bases and J 5 bases; bases outside gene matches: 9. CDR3 amino acids: CASSSNRGRFDEQYV. In DNA form, the CDR3 reads TGTGCCAGCAGTTCGAACAGGGGGCGATTCGACGAGCAGTACGTC.

The chain uses TRBV7-2 and TRBJ1-6, with a tentative D call TRBD1 (6 bases). Germline V gives CDR1 SGHTA, CDR2 FQGNSA. The CDR3 is 15 amino acids. V shed 1 base and J shed 7 bases, with 11 bases lying between them. CDR3 residues: CASSLDWGRNSPLHF. CDR3 nucleotides: TGTGCCAGCAGCTTAGATTGGGGGCGGAATTCACCCCTCCACTTT.

The chain is built from TRBV12-3 or TRBV12-4 and TRBJ2-1; unclear D gene. V was cut by 3 bases and J by 6 bases, with 3 bases left in between. The CDR3 is made up of 11 amino acids. CDR3 amino acids: CASSLANEQFF. The CDR3 coding sequence is TGTGCCAGCAGTTTGGCCAATGAGCAGTTCTTC.

This sequence joins TRBV7-2 and TRBJ1-1, with 10 nucleotides matching TRBD1. This CDR3 has 16 amino acids. Germline V CDR1 and CDR2: SGHTA, FQGNSA. Trimming cost V 5 bases and J 0 bases; bases outside gene matches: 6. The CDR3 sequence: CASSPGTGALNTEAFF. The CDR3, as DNA: TGTGCCAGCAGCCCCGGGACAGGGGCCTTGAACACTGAAGCTTTCTTT.

The rearrangement joins TRBV9 to TRBJ2-1; unclear D gene. The CDR3 extends over 16 amino acids. Germline assignment: CDR1 SGDLS and CDR2 YYNGEE. V was pared by 4 bases and J by 1 base, with 15 bases between. For the CDR3, the DNA is TGTGCCAGCAGCCCCTCCCCCCGGGTTTCCTACAATGAGCAGTTCTTC. Protein product: CASSPSPRVSYNEQFF.

This rearrangement joins TRBV11-2 to TRBJ1-1; 11 bases map to TRBD1. CDR1 and CDR2 (germline): SGHAT, FQNNGV. J was trimmed by 5 bases and V by 5 bases; bases with no gene match: 7. The CDR3 has 15 amino acids. The CDR3 reads CASSDGQGAGTEAFF. The DNA of the CDR3 is TGTGCCAGCAGCGACGGACAGGGGGCGGGAACTGAAGCTTTCTTT.

This clone was observed a single time. The chain has TRBV19 and TRBJ1-5, with 7 bases identical to TRBD1. The CDR3 spans 16 residues. J was trimmed by 3 bases and V by 5 bases; bases with no gene match: 10. Germline-derived CDR1 and CDR2 are LNHDA and SQIVND (reference sequence). Here the CDR3 reads CASSPINRGINQPQHF. The CDR3 nucleotides read TGTGCCAGTAGTCCTATTAACAGGGGTATCAATCAGCCCCAGCATTTT.